A selection of T cell receptor beta chains follows, all from one sample in a study of T-cell memory formation after mild COVID-19. TCRdb called the 5' RACE reads again in MiXCR, with one record for every CDR3 protein. The sample consists of about 180,000 distinct CDR3 sequences, 16% of them appearing once. Sequencing input: PBMCs or a T cell subset sorted from them (not recorded which). The receptors were gathered from an adult woman who had mild COVID-19 (a few samples of this study predate the infection). Cell type and time point are not known. Each CDR3 is given with its conserved first and last residue. D genes are given only for firm matches. Where a row states a size, it is once, few, many or the class of an expanded clone; other rows omit it.

CDR3	DNA	V	J	D	size
CAWSRGTQKNIQYF	TGTGCCTGGAGCCGCGGGACACAGAAAAACATTCAGTACTTC	TRBV30	TRBJ2-4	.	few
CASSLGTSDTQYF	TGTGCCAGCAGCTTAGGGACCTCAGATACGCAGTATTTT	TRBV7-3	TRBJ2-3	.	.
CASSFDNYEQYF	TGCGCCAGCAGCTTTGACAACTACGAGCAGTACTTC	TRBV5-1	TRBJ2-7	.	.
CASSLTGRDWYGYTF	TGTGCCAGCAGCTTAACAGGACGTGATTGGTATGGCTACACCTTC	TRBV7-9	TRBJ1-2	.	few
CASSWRGYRSTDTQYF	TGTGCCAGCAGTTGGAGGGGGTACCGAAGCACAGATACGCAGTATTTT	TRBV6-2/TRBV6-3	TRBJ2-3	.	few
CASSVAAFYGGRAGELFF	TGTGCCAGCAGCGTAGCGGCCTTTTACGGGGGTCGGGCCGGGGAGCTGTTTTTT	TRBV9	TRBJ2-2	.	.
CASSPSVGLGEETQYF	TGTGCCAGCAGCCCAAGTGTGGGTCTAGGGGAAGAGACCCAGTACTTC	TRBV11-3	TRBJ2-5	.	.
CSAGDRTGKYEQYF	TGCAGTGCTGGAGATAGGACGGGCAAATACGAGCAGTACTTC	TRBV20-1	TRBJ2-7	.	many
CASSPPSGRNTGELFF	TGTGCCAGCTCACCACCGTCCGGCAGGAACACCGGGGAGCTGTTTTTT	TRBV18	TRBJ2-2	.	few
CSAPSGGTTTDTQYF	TGCAGTGCACCGTCCGGGGGGACAACCACAGATACGCAGTATTTT	TRBV20-1	TRBJ2-3	.	many
CASSLLGGGADTQYF	TGTGCCAGCAGCTTACTTGGCGGGGGGGCCGATACGCAGTATTTT	TRBV7-3	TRBJ2-3	TRBD2	.
CAWMAGTAQTLF	TGTGCCTGGATGGCGGGGACAGCGCAAACCCTTTTT	TRBV30	TRBJ2-3	.	.
CASSLGPGESSYEQYF	TGTGCCAGCAGCCTGGGGCCGGGGGAGAGCTCCTACGAGCAGTACTTC	TRBV7-2	TRBJ2-7	.	.
CASTTTGYPSDEQFF	TGTGCCAGCACCACCACAGGGTATCCGAGCGATGAGCAGTTCTTC	TRBV11-3	TRBJ2-1	.	.
CSVGAVAAGPHNEQFF	TGCAGCGTTGGAGCCGTAGCAGCGGGACCACACAATGAGCAGTTCTTC	TRBV29-1	TRBJ2-1	TRBD2	.
CASSLALGGLGTEAFF	TGCGCCAGCAGCTTGGCCTTGGGGGGGCTGGGCACTGAAGCTTTCTTT	TRBV5-1	TRBJ1-1	.	.
CASSLRQISTDTQYF	TGTGCCAGCAGTTTAAGACAGATTAGCACAGATACGCAGTATTTT	TRBV12-3/TRBV12-4	TRBJ2-3	.	many
CSAQGQVGQETQYF	TGCAGTGCTCAGGGACAGGTGGGCCAAGAGACCCAGTACTTC	TRBV20-1	TRBJ2-5	TRBD1	many
CASSLHANTQYF	TGTGCCAGCAGCCTACACGCGAATACGCAGTATTTT	TRBV3-1	TRBJ2-3	.	many
CASSSGTGGGNQPQHF	TGTGCCAGCAGCTCCGGGACAGGGGGCGGCAATCAGCCCCAGCATTTT	TRBV7-2	TRBJ1-5	TRBD1	.
CASSYGLQTDTQYF	TGTGCCAGCAGTTACGGCCTCCAAACGGATACGCAGTATTTT	TRBV6-5	TRBJ2-3	.	.
CSARTDRGETEAFF	TGCAGTGCTAGAACCGACAGGGGAGAAACTGAAGCTTTCTTT	TRBV20-1	TRBJ1-1	TRBD1	.
CASSPGPLAGAGDTQYF	TGTGCCAGCAGCCCAGGTCCCCTAGCGGGAGCCGGAGATACGCAGTATTTT	TRBV7-3	TRBJ2-3	TRBD2	few
CASPRPSGEQYF	TGTGCCAGCCCCCGGCCTTCGGGCGAGCAGTACTTC	TRBV2	TRBJ2-7	.	.
CASSWAGGGETQYF	TGTGCCAGCAGTTGGGCAGGGGGCGGAGAGACCCAGTACTTC	TRBV27	TRBJ2-5	TRBD1	.
CASSLSASPGANVLTF	TGTGCCAGCAGCTTATCCGCCAGCCCTGGGGCCAACGTCCTGACTTTC	TRBV7-2	TRBJ2-6	.	.
CASSLGNEQFF	TGCGCCAGCAGCTTAGGCAATGAGCAGTTCTTC	TRBV5-1	TRBJ2-1	.	many
CASSQDMAGPGELFF	TGTGCCAGCAGCCAAGATATGGCGGGGCCCGGGGAGCTGTTTTTT	TRBV14	TRBJ2-2	.	.
CASSLVTGLAGYGYTF	TGTGCCAGCAGCTTAGTGACAGGGTTAGCTGGATATGGCTACACCTTC	TRBV7-2	TRBJ1-2	TRBD1	few
CSVGQGGDTQYF	TGCAGCGTTGGGCAGGGAGGCGATACGCAGTATTTT	TRBV29-1	TRBJ2-3	.	few
CASNTQTGANVLTF	TGTGCCAGCAACACGCAGACTGGGGCCAACGTCCTGACTTTC	TRBV12-3/TRBV12-4	TRBJ2-6	.	few
CASSLTANTGELFF	TGTGCCAGCAGCTTAACAGCGAACACCGGGGAGCTGTTTTTT	TRBV7-9	TRBJ2-2	.	few
CASSAGQVGAAGGYTF	TGTGCCAGCAGCGCGGGACAGGTCGGGGCGGCGGGGGGCTACACCTTC	TRBV7-2	TRBJ1-2	TRBD1	.
CASSPLGGRVVAGANVLTF	TGTGCCAGCAGCCCCCTCGGCGGGAGAGTGGTAGCTGGGGCCAACGTCCTGACTTTC	TRBV14	TRBJ2-6	TRBD2	few
CASSWESATNEKLFF	TGTGCCAGCAGTTGGGAGAGTGCAACTAATGAAAAACTGTTTTTT	TRBV12-3/TRBV12-4	TRBJ1-4	.	.
CASSSDRGSTGELFF	TGTGCCAGCAGTTCGGACCGAGGGAGCACCGGGGAGCTGTTTTTT	TRBV7-2	TRBJ2-2	.	few
CASSEGDRTVFIQYF	TGCGCCAGCAGCGAGGGGGACAGAACCGTTTTCATTCAGTACTTC	TRBV5-1	TRBJ2-4	TRBD1	.
CASSQLGTGNHEQFF	TGTGCCAGCAGCCAACTAGGGACGGGTAACCATGAGCAGTTCTTC	TRBV14	TRBJ2-1	.	.
CAISDVEDEQYF	TGTGCCATCAGTGATGTCGAGGACGAGCAGTACTTC	TRBV10-3	TRBJ2-7	.	few
CAISEATGINQPQHF	TGTGCCATCAGTGAGGCGACAGGCATCAATCAGCCCCAGCATTTT	TRBV10-3	TRBJ1-5	.	few
CASSFGGLGNQPQHF	TGTGCCAGCAGCTTTGGGGGACTCGGCAATCAGCCCCAGCATTTT	TRBV5-6	TRBJ1-5	.	.
CSVAWATLRTEAFF	TGCAGCGTCGCCTGGGCTACATTAAGGACTGAAGCTTTCTTT	TRBV29-1	TRBJ1-1	.	.
CASSPHPGQGRDYEQYF	TGTGCCAGCAGTCCTCATCCCGGACAGGGCAGGGACTACGAGCAGTACTTC	TRBV12-3/TRBV12-4	TRBJ2-7	TRBD1	few
CASTYRPYNEQFF	TGTGCCAGCACCTATCGCCCGTACAATGAGCAGTTCTTC	TRBV6-2/TRBV6-3	TRBJ2-1	.	few
CASSFGPGGNTGELFF	TGCGCCAGCAGCTTTGGGCCAGGGGGAAATACCGGGGAGCTGTTTTTT	TRBV5-1	TRBJ2-2	TRBD1	.
CAISEWGHAEDSSYEQYF	TGTGCCATCAGTGAGTGGGGGCACGCAGAAGATTCCTCCTACGAGCAGTACTTC	TRBV10-3	TRBJ2-7	.	few
CASSLGAGALREQYF	TGTGCCAGCAGCTTAGGGGCAGGGGCGCTTCGGGAGCAGTACTTC	TRBV7-2	TRBJ2-7	.	few
CASSIESGDQPQHF	TGTGCCAGTAGTATAGAATCAGGGGATCAGCCCCAGCATTTT	TRBV19	TRBJ1-5	.	.
CASSLGTSNYGYTF	TGCGCCAGCAGCTTGGGTACGTCGAACTATGGCTACACCTTC	TRBV5-1	TRBJ1-2	.	few
CATSRDSGQGETQYF	TGTGCCACCAGCAGAGATTCAGGACAGGGCGAGACCCAGTACTTC	TRBV15	TRBJ2-5	TRBD1	.
CASSRTGYYEQYF	TGTGCCAGCAGTCGGACAGGGTACTACGAGCAGTACTTC	TRBV27	TRBJ2-7	TRBD1	many
CASSQGDLNQPQHF	TGTGCCAGCAGCCAGGGGGATCTCAATCAGCCCCAGCATTTT	TRBV3-1	TRBJ1-5	.	.
CASSYEGAGVEKLFF	TGTGCCAGCAGTTACGAGGGAGCAGGAGTGGAAAAACTGTTTTTT	TRBV6-5	TRBJ1-4	.	few
CASSWGTGVINTGELFF	TGTGCCAGCAGTTGGGGGACAGGGGTAATAAACACCGGGGAGCTGTTTTTT	TRBV12-3/TRBV12-4	TRBJ2-2	TRBD1	.